The rows below give T cell receptor beta chains drawn from one sample of a study of blood T cells in healthy people across ages. TCRdb processed the 5' RACE reads anew with MiXCR; each CDR3 protein has one entry. The table lists hundreds of thousands of distinct CDR3 sequences, roughly 50% of them singletons. Sequenced material: blood. The receptors shown here come from a man aged 55 to 70 in good health. Each CDR3 is given with its conserved first and last residue. A D gene is named only where the DNA matches it firmly. Not all rows give a size; the values are once, few, many and, for expanded clones, a class.

cdr3_nt cdr3_aa clone_size j_call v_call d_call
TGTGCCAGCAGCGGGTCGTTTACGAGCACAGATACGCAGTATTTT CASSGSFTSTDTQYF . TRBJ2-3 TRBV6-6 .
TGTGCCAGCAGCCAAGATCAGACCGGCTATGGCTACACCTTC CASSQDQTGYGYTF . TRBJ1-2 TRBV3-1 .
TGTGCCACCAGCAGAGATAGGGGGACCTTAGGGGAGCAGTACTTC CATSRDRGTLGEQYF . TRBJ2-7 TRBV15 .
TGTGCCAGCAGCCCGGGGACAGGGGTGTTCTTC CASSPGTGVFF few TRBJ2-1 TRBV7-9 TRBD1
TGTGCCAGCAGCCTGACTAGCGCCGGCACAGATACGCAGTATTTT CASSLTSAGTDTQYF once TRBJ2-3 TRBV7-2 TRBD2
TGTGCCAGCAGCCAGACAGGGGGCAACTATGGCTACACCTTC CASSQTGGNYGYTF . TRBJ1-2 TRBV4-2 TRBD1
TGTGCCAGCAGTGAAACAAGAGTTAGGTCGGAGACCCAGTACTTC CASSETRVRSETQYF . TRBJ2-5 TRBV6-1 .
TGTGCCAGCAGCGAACGACAGGGCCTGAACACTGAAGCTTTCTTT CASSERQGLNTEAFF few TRBJ1-1 TRBV7-9 TRBD1
TGTGCCATCAGCCGAGGGGGCGAAAAGAAAGAGACCCAGTACTTC CAISRGGEKKETQYF . TRBJ2-5 TRBV10-3 TRBD1
TGTGCCAGCAGCGTGAAGGGGGATACGCAGTATTTT CASSVKGDTQYF . TRBJ2-3 TRBV11-2 .
TGTGCCAGCAGCCCGGGTCCTTTGGGGGATACGCAGTATTTT CASSPGPLGDTQYF many TRBJ2-3 TRBV5-5 .
TGTGCCAGCAGCCCGGGGAAGTACAATGAGCAGTTCTTC CASSPGKYNEQFF . TRBJ2-1 TRBV7-8 .
TGTGCCAGCAGCCCCCGCCCCTACGAGCAGTACTTC CASSPRPYEQYF few TRBJ2-7 TRBV7-9 .
TGCGCCAGCAGCCTCCGGCGGGACCCCCAAAGCAATGAGCAGTTCTTC CASSLRRDPQSNEQFF . TRBJ2-1 TRBV5-1 .
TGCGCCAGCGGGGGGGGTATGAAGACCCAGTACTTC CASGGGMKTQYF few TRBJ2-5 TRBV10-2 TRBD2
TGTGCCAGCAGCTCGGCCGGGACAGCCGAGACCCAGTACTTC CASSSAGTAETQYF . TRBJ2-5 TRBV3-1 TRBD1
TGTGCCAGCACTTCGGACGTAGTTAAAGAGACCCAGTACTTC CASTSDVVKETQYF . TRBJ2-5 TRBV3-1 .
TGTGCCAGCTCACCACCCGGTTTTTCCGAGACCCAGTACTTC CASSPPGFSETQYF once TRBJ2-5 TRBV18 .
TGCAGCGTTGAACTGGGAGCGGTGGCTGGCTACGAGCAGTACTTC CSVELGAVAGYEQYF few TRBJ2-7 TRBV29-1 .
TGCAGCGTTGATGGGGGGGTGGGCACAGATACGCAGTATTTT CSVDGGVGTDTQYF . TRBJ2-3 TRBV29-1 TRBD2
TGTGCCAGCAGGCCGCCGGATTTGGGCTATGACTACACCTTC CASRPPDLGYDYTF once TRBJ1-2 TRBV25-1 .
TGCACCGGGACCCCGCGGGAGCAGTTCTTC CTGTPREQFF few TRBJ2-1 TRBV29-1 .
TGCAGTGCTAGCTGGGGGGCCTACGAGCAGTACTTC CSASWGAYEQYF . TRBJ2-7 TRBV20-1 .
TGCGCCAGCAGCTTGGTTGGAGAGGCTCTTCGATATGGCTACACCTTC CASSLVGEALRYGYTF . TRBJ1-2 TRBV5-1 .
TGTGCCAGCAGTAGAAGTCCTCACTCTGGGGCCAACGTCCTGACTTTC CASSRSPHSGANVLTF . TRBJ2-6 TRBV12-3/TRBV12-4 .
TGTGCCAGCAGCACCGGACTTAGCTCCTATAATTCACCCCTCCACTTT CASSTGLSSYNSPLHF . TRBJ1-6 TRBV6-5 .
TGTGCCACCAGTGGGCTCCCGTCCACAGATACGCAGTATTTT CATSGLPSTDTQYF once TRBJ2-3 TRBV24-1 .
TGCAGTGCCTCGGGGGGCCTTACAGATACGCAGTATTTT CSASGGLTDTQYF . TRBJ2-3 TRBV20-1 .
TGTGCCAGCAGCCAAGCGGACACGGAGCTGTTTTTT CASSQADTELFF . TRBJ2-2 TRBV3-1 .
TGCGCCAGCAGCCCACAGACCGGGACAGCATTTTCTGGGGCCAACGTCCTGACTTTC CASSPQTGTAFSGANVLTF . TRBJ2-6 TRBV5-1 TRBD1
TGTGCCAGCAGTTACTCGTTGGGGGGAGGCAACTATGGCTACACCTTC CASSYSLGGGNYGYTF . TRBJ1-2 TRBV6-5 .
TGCGCCAGCAAAGAATCTGGAAGCCGAGAGACCCAGTACTTC CASKESGSRETQYF . TRBJ2-5 TRBV5-1 .
TGCGCCAGCAGTCTCGTCGGGGAATCCATCAATGAGCAGTTCTTC CASSLVGESINEQFF . TRBJ2-1 TRBV5-1 .
TGCAGCGGTGGGACTAGCCGAGTGGAGCAGTTCTTC CSGGTSRVEQFF . TRBJ2-1 TRBV29-1 TRBD2
TGTGCCAGCAGCAGGGACAGGGGACCCACCTCCTACGAGCAGTACTTC CASSRDRGPTSYEQYF . TRBJ2-7 TRBV21-1 .
TGTGCCAGCAGCCAGACCGGGACAGGGGGCTCTGGGGCCAACGTCCTGACTTTC CASSQTGTGGSGANVLTF . TRBJ2-6 TRBV4-2 TRBD1
TGTGCCAGCAGCACCCGGGACATCTCCTACAATGAGCAGTTCTTC CASSTRDISYNEQFF . TRBJ2-1 TRBV11-2 .
TGTGCCAGCAGTGCCGGGGCCTTTAATGAAAAACTGTTTTTT CASSAGAFNEKLFF . TRBJ1-4 TRBV12-3/TRBV12-4 .
TGCGCCAGCAGCCACGGACGAAGTTTCGATGAGCAGTTCTTC CASSHGRSFDEQFF . TRBJ2-1 TRBV4-1 .
TGCGCCAGCAGCCAAGATCGAGGGGGCAACATTCAGTACTTC CASSQDRGGNIQYF few TRBJ2-4 TRBV4-1 TRBD1
TGTGCCAGCAGTGATGTTCGCTCCTACGAGCAGTACTTC CASSDVRSYEQYF . TRBJ2-7 TRBV6-1 .
TGTGCCAGCAGTTTGGCGCTGACAACCCGTGAAAAACTGTTTTTT CASSLALTTREKLFF many TRBJ1-4 TRBV28 .